Presented here are 17 T cell receptor beta chains from one specimen sequenced in a study of T cell clonotyping in hematopoietic cell transplantation. Sequenced by immunoSEQ multiplex PCR; TCRdb stores in-frame clones only, minus some. In the table there are 35,000 to 45,000 clones, 94% of which are singletons. Source material: peripheral blood mononuclear cells. The receptors originated from a woman aged 50 to 60 in good health. Some clones in this sample may be carry-over from other donors' samples.

The chain uses TRBV19 and TRBJ2-2, with 11 bases fitting TRBD2. Germline lookup yields CDR1 LNHDA and CDR2 SQIVND (reference sequence). The CDR3 consists of 17 residues. Trimming removed 6 bases from V and 5 bases from J; junction bases left unmatched: 11. The CDR3: CASRVSGGGGETGELFF. The CDR3 DNA sequence: TGTGCCAGTAGAGTTAGCGGGGGGGGTGGCGAGACCGGGGAGCTGTTTTTT.

V is TRBV6-1 and J is TRBJ2-3; perhaps TRBD2 as D (5 bases). Germline CDR1 reads MNHNS; CDR2 reads SASEGT. Between the trimmed V and J ends, which lost 6 bases and 3 bases, there was a span of 10 bases. This CDR3 is 13 amino acids long. DNA of the CDR3: TGTGCCAGCAGGGACCGCGGGACAGATACGCAGTATTTT. Its translation is CASRDRGTDTQYF.

The genes are TRBV19 and TRBJ2-3; 9 nucleotides match TRBD2. This CDR3 is 15 amino acids long. J gave up 1 base and V 3 bases, and 2 bases lay outside the gene matches. Germline lookup yields CDR1 LNHDA and CDR2 SQIVND (reference sequence). The CDR3 here is CASSIRGGGTDTQYF. DNA for the CDR3: TGTGCCAGTAGTATTCGCGGGGGGGGCACAGATACGCAGTATTTT.

The CDR3, as DNA: TGTGCCAGCAGCGTGGTAGCCGGGACTACCGGGGAGCTGTTTTTT. This codes for CASSVVAGTTGELFF. The rearrangement uses TRBV9 and TRBJ2-2; D is possibly TRBD2 (6 bases). V lost 2 bases and J lost 5, with 13 bases in between. Germline lookup yields CDR1 SGDLS and CDR2 YYNGEE. The CDR3 loop spans 15 amino acids.

The chain is built from TRBV19 and TRBJ1-4, with TRBD1 matching over 8 bases. The CDR3 is made up of 14 amino acids. Germline loops: CDR1 LNHDA, CDR2 SQIVND (reference sequence). The V segment lost 3 bases and the J segment 6 bases; nucleotides outside the gene matches: 3. This CDR3 is CASSIGQGDEKLFF. The DNA for the CDR3 is TGTGCCAGTAGTATCGGACAGGGTGATGAAAAACTGTTTTTT.

The CDR3 bases are TGTGCCATCAGTCCCAATTGGGGAGAGGGCACTGAAGCTTTCTTT. Its translation is CAISPNWGEGTEAFF. The chain has TRBV10-3 and TRBJ1-1; D not certain. Germline V gene sequence: CDR1 ENHRY, CDR2 SYGVKD. The V and J ends lost 5 bases and 4 bases respectively, with 17 bases between them. This CDR3 comprises 15 residues.

V is TRBV18 and J is TRBJ2-5; D remains unclear. CDR1 is KGHSH and CDR2 is LQKENI in the germline V gene. This CDR3 is 15 amino acids long. The V gene lost 1 base and the J gene lost 4 bases, with 13 bases spanning the gap. CDR3 nucleotides: TGTGCCAGCTCACCACAGCCAGAAGGTCGAGAGACCCAGTACTTC. Protein sequence: CASSPQPEGRETQYF.

The chain employs TRBV5-1 and TRBJ2-5, with no clear D. Germline V lookup: CDR1 SGHRS, CDR2 YFSETQ. CDR3 length equals 14 residues. Trimming took off 2 bases at V and 0 bases at J, with 8 bases between the two ends. In DNA form, the CDR3 reads TGCGCCAGCAGCTTCGGCGTGTACCAAGAGACCCAGTACTTC. This encodes CASSFGVYQETQYF.

This clone was seen just once. The chain couples TRBV5-6 to TRBJ2-4, with D maybe TRBD1 (6 bases). This CDR3 comprises 16 residues. The germline V and J ends were trimmed by 2 bases and 2 bases, with 14 bases remaining between them. Germline CDR1 SGHDT, CDR2 YYEEEE. The CDR3 is CASSFYQGLTKNIQYF. The CDR3 DNA is TGTGCCAGCAGCTTTTACCAGGGGTTAACCAAAAACATTCAGTACTTC.

V and J are TRBV2 and TRBJ2-7; 8 bases line up with TRBD1. The CDR3 is 13 amino acids. Germline CDR1 SNHLY, CDR2 FYNNEI. V dropped 6 bases and J dropped 6; count of bases not matched to a gene: 7. Here the CDR3 reads CASRDRATSEQYF. As DNA, the CDR3 is TGTGCCAGCAGGGACAGGGCCACCTCCGAGCAGTACTTC.

CDR3 amino acids: CASSLMGGKDTGELFF. As DNA, the CDR3 is TGTGCCAGCAGCTTAATGGGAGGGAAGGACACCGGGGAGCTGTTTTTT. J is TRBJ2-2 and V is TRBV7-3, with 7 bases that match TRBD2. This CDR3 is built from 16 residues. V shed 1 base, J shed 3 bases, and the junction held 5 bases outside the gene matches. Germline V gene lookup returns CDR1 SGHTA and CDR2 FQGTGA. Filled out from reference TRBV7-3 and TRBJ2-2, the complete variable domain reads GAGVSQTPSNKVTEKGKYVELRCDPISGHTALYWYRQSLGQGPEFLIYFQGTGAADDSGLPNDRFFAVRPEGSVSTLKIQRTERGDSAVYLCASSLMGGKDTGELFFGEGSRLTVL.

The chain uses TRBV4-3 and TRBJ2-3; 15 bases are a match to TRBD2. The CDR3 has 18 amino acids. Germline loops: CDR1 LGHNA, CDR2 YSLEER. The J segment lost 2 bases and the V segment lost 2 bases, leaving 5 bases of the junction unmatched. The CDR3 DNA follows: TGCGCCAGCAGCCAACGGGGACTAGCGGGGGGCCTCACAGATACGCAGTATTTT. The encoded protein is CASSQRGLAGGLTDTQYF.

This clone was recorded only once. This sequence joins TRBV5-6 and TRBJ2-7; 10 bases map to TRBD2. Unmatched junction bases numbered 7, after V lost 0 bases and J lost 7 bases. Germline V gene data show CDR1 as SGHDT and CDR2 as YYEEEE. The CDR3 is 15 amino acids. CDR3: CASSLALGLALEQYF. The CDR3 nucleotides read TGTGCCAGCAGCTTGGCGTTGGGACTAGCGCTTGAGCAGTACTTC.

The genes are TRBV11-2 and TRBJ1-5, with 7 bases aligning to TRBD1. Looked up from germline, CDR1 is SGHAT and CDR2 is FQNNGV. This CDR3 has 16 residues. J was trimmed by 4 bases and V by 0 bases; bases with no gene match: 6. CDR3 sequence (DNA): TGTGCCAGCAGCTTAGATACAGGGGTGGGAAATCAGCCCCAGCATTTT. Its translation is CASSLDTGVGNQPQHF.

The chain combines TRBV5-4 with TRBJ2-3; tentative D call: TRBD2 (6 bases). Germline CDR1 and CDR2: SGHNT and YYREEE (reference sequence). CDR3 length equals 16 residues. Trimming shortened V by 0 bases and J by 3 bases, and 14 bases separated the two germline ends. CDR3 in DNA: TGTGCCAGCAGCTTGGCTACTTCGACTAGAACAGATACGCAGTATTTT. This encodes CASSLATSTRTDTQYF. Looking up the rest from reference TRBV5-4 and TRBJ2-3 gives the full variable domain: ETGVTQSPTHLIKTRGQQVTLRCSSQSGHNTVSWYQQALGQGPQFIFQYYREEENGRGNFPPRFSGLQFPNYSSELNVNALELDDSALYLCASSLATSTRTDTQYFGPGTRLTVL.

The rearrangement links TRBV9 to TRBJ2-7; no clear D. This CDR3 has 13 amino acids. Germline lookup yields CDR1 SGDLS and CDR2 YYNGEE. V lost 0 bases and J lost 3, with 7 bases in between. DNA of the CDR3: TGTGCCAGCAGCGTAGAACAAGGCTACGAGCAGTACTTC. This gives the protein CASSVEQGYEQYF.

The genes are TRBV10-1 and TRBJ2-7; D is uncertain. The V gene's germline CDR1 is WNHNN and CDR2 SYGVQD (reference sequence). The CDR3 has 10 residues. Written as DNA, the CDR3 is TGCTCTCTAGTCCCTTACGAGCAGTACTTC. It translates to CSLVPYEQYF.